This TCR beta chain was sequenced in a study of beta chain features in type 1 diabetes. Investigators reverse transcribed all isolated RNA, so they sequenced expressed TCRB transcripts. Sequencing was performed with immunoSEQ multiplex PCR; in TCRdb, only in-frame clones are kept and a portion is missing. The sample includes about 470,000 clones, approximately 31% of them seen just once. Per the germline V gene, CDR1 is WSHSY and CDR2 is SAAADI. V was cut by 2 bases and J by 0 bases, with 11 bases left in between. This CDR3 is 15 amino acids long. For this clone: What it binds is not known.

Findings and caveats of the study: In every one of the four CD4+ subsets, TCRB CDR3s were moderately but significantly shorter in Type 1 diabetes patients.

The origin of this receptor is a man younger than 30 in good health. The sample consisted of naive CD4+ T cells from blood. The chain combines TRBV10-2 with TRBJ2-7, with D possibly TRBD2 on 5 matching bases. The CDR3 sequence is CASSELRGSSYEQYF. The CDR3 coding sequence is TGCGCCAGCAGTGAGCTTCGTGGGAGCTCCTACGAGCAGTACTTC.